These 13 T cell receptor beta chains were all obtained from the same sample, sequenced in a study of blood T cell repertoires in COVID-19. Produced via immunoSEQ multiplex PCR; TCRdb's table is partial and in-frame only. The sample lists over 250,000 clones, about 87% occurring once. Sequencing was carried out using peripheral blood. These receptors were collected from a woman aged 50 to 60 with COVID-19, enrolled during active disease.

The chain links TRBV29-1 to TRBJ1-3; 11 nucleotides agree with TRBD1. Germline lookup yields CDR1 SQVTM and CDR2 ANQGSEA. The CDR3 consists of 21 residues. The V segment lost 0 bases and the J segment 2 bases; nucleotides outside the gene matches: 18. CDR3 bases: TGCAGCGTTGAAGATCGTCGGGGACAGGGGGTCTCTAGTATGGCTGGAAACACCATATATTTT. It translates to CSVEDRRGQGVSSMAGNTIYF.

The J gene is TRBJ1-1, the V gene TRBV30, with a tentative D call TRBD1 (5 bases). The CDR3 has 14 residues. Trimming cost V 4 bases and J 5 bases, with 17 bases left between them. Germline V gene lookup returns CDR1 GTSNPN and CDR2 SVGIG (reference sequence). As DNA, the CDR3 is TGTGCCTGGAATTTAGGCGGGGGAAGGACTGAAGCTTTCTTT. It translates to CAWNLGGGRTEAFF.

This sequence joins TRBV5-1 and TRBJ2-1; D might be TRBD1 (5 bases). The CDR3 sequence is 16 residues long. V lost 2 bases to trimming and J lost 0 bases, with 12 bases between them. Germline V gives CDR1 SGHRS, CDR2 YFSETQ. For the CDR3, the DNA is TGCGCCAGCAGCTTCCAGGGTTCCAGCTCCTACAATGAGCAGTTCTTC. It translates to CASSFQGSSSYNEQFF.

J is TRBJ1-1 and V is TRBV5-4; the D gene is possibly TRBD1 (5 bases). The germline V gene has CDR1 SGHNT and CDR2 YYREEE (reference sequence). Deletions cut 0 bases from V and 0 bases from J, with 6 bases between. CDR3 length: 14 amino acids. The CDR3 loop reads CASSLGRVNTEAFF. The CDR3, as DNA: TGTGCCAGCAGCTTGGGCAGGGTGAACACTGAAGCTTTCTTT.

The chain joins TRBV11-1 to TRBJ2-7, with 8 bases that match TRBD2. The CDR3 runs to 16 residues. Germline V gives CDR1 SGHAT, CDR2 FQDESV (reference sequence). The J segment lost 0 bases and the V segment lost 7 bases, leaving 11 bases of the junction unmatched. The CDR3 sequence is CASTLLLAGNSYEQYF. Here the CDR3 DNA reads TGTGCCAGCACCCTACTTCTAGCGGGTAACTCCTACGAGCAGTACTTC.

This chain connects TRBV5-1 to TRBJ2-1, with D hard to call. Trimming cost V 3 bases and J 6 bases, with 7 bases left between them. The CDR3 spans 12 residues. Germline-derived CDR1 and CDR2 are SGHRS and YFSETQ. The CDR3 reads CASSSPSNEQFF. For the CDR3, the DNA is TGCGCCAGCAGCTCCCCCTCCAATGAGCAGTTCTTC.

The chain uses TRBV6-6 and TRBJ1-3; D gene unclear. Trimming removed 4 bases at V and 4 bases at J, with 8 bases between. This CDR3 region has 13 residues. Germline V gene data show CDR1 as MNHNY and CDR2 as SVGAGI (reference sequence). The CDR3 spells CASSFLEGNTIYF. In nucleotides, the CDR3 is TGTGCCAGCAGTTTCCTTGAGGGAAACACCATATATTTT.

The V and J genes are TRBV29-1 and TRBJ1-1; 11 nucleotides match TRBD1. Germline V gene data show CDR1 as SQVTM and CDR2 as ANQGSEA. The J segment lost 2 bases and the V segment lost 7 bases, leaving 3 bases of the junction unmatched. CDR3 length equals 13 residues. In DNA form, the CDR3 reads TGCAGCGCCCGGACAGGGGGCAACACTGAAGCTTTCTTT. Translating gives CSARTGGNTEAFF.

This rearrangement joins TRBV15 to TRBJ2-7, with D perhaps TRBD2 (5 bases). This CDR3 spans 15 amino acids. The germline gives CDR1 LNHNV, CDR2 YYDKDF (reference sequence). V was pared by 0 bases and J by 2 bases, with 11 bases between. The CDR3 coding sequence is TGTGCCACCAGCAGAGATCCGGGAAGTCCCTACGAGCAGTACTTC. It yields the protein CATSRDPGSPYEQYF.

The chain couples TRBV19 to TRBJ2-1; TRBD2 agrees at 14 bases. The CDR3 consists of 15 residues. From germline, CDR1 is LNHDA and CDR2 SQIVND (reference sequence). The trim removed 5 bases at V and 10 bases at J, leaving 7 bases unmatched. The CDR3 spells CASSVGTSGSEEQFF. CDR3 sequence (DNA): TGTGCCAGTAGTGTCGGGACTAGCGGGAGCGAGGAGCAGTTCTTC.

The rearrangement links TRBV7-3 to TRBJ2-1, with 12 bases matching TRBD2. CDR1 is SGHTA and CDR2 is FQGTGA in the germline V gene. Unmatched junction bases numbered 2, after V lost 5 bases and J lost 3 bases. The CDR3 consists of 15 residues. CDR3 coding DNA: TGTGCCAGCAGCCTGGGACTAGCGGGCTACAATGAGCAGTTCTTC. This gives the protein CASSLGLAGYNEQFF. Supplemented by reference TRBV7-3 and TRBJ2-1, the full variable domain reads GAGVSQTPSNKVTEKGKYVELRCDPISGHTALYWYRQSLGQGPEFLIYFQGTGAADDSGLPNDRFFAVRPEGSVSTLKIQRTERGDSAVYLCASSLGLAGYNEQFFGPGTRLTVL.

This chain uses TRBV10-3 with TRBJ2-1; TRBD1 aligns across 9 bases. The CDR3 runs 14 residues. The trim removed 4 bases at V and 9 bases at J, leaving 7 bases unmatched. Germline CDR1 is ENHRY and CDR2 is SYGVKD. The CDR3 nucleotides are TGTGCCATCAGTGCCCGGGACAGGGAGGGTGAGCAGTTCTTC. This encodes CAISARDREGEQFF.

The genes are TRBV12-3 or TRBV12-4 and TRBJ2-5; TRBD1 might be the D (6 bases). This CDR3 is 13 amino acids long. With 3 bases removed from V and 5 bases from J, the gap between germline ends came to 10 bases. This chain's CDR3 is CASSLRGSETQYF. In DNA, the CDR3 is TGTGCCAGCAGTTTGAGGGGGTCGGAGACCCAGTACTTC.